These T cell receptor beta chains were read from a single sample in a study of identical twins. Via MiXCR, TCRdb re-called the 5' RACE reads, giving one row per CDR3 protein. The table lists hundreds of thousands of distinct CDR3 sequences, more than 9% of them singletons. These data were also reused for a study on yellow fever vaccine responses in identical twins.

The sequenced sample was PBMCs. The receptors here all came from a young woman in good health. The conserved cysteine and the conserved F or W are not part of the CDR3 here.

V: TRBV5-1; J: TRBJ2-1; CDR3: ASSPITGTSGGNEQF
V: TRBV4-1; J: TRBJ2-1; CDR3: ASSQAGGSLYNEQF
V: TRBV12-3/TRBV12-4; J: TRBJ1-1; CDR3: ASSSPGRWDTEAF
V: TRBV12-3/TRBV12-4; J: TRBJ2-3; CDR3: ASSFRAAVTQY
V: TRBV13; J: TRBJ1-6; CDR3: ASSHSEAKTPLH
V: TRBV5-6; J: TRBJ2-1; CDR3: ASSRPRDTLAGEQF
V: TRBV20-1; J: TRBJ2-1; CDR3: SAPRGAPYNEQF
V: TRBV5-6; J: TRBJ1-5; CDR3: ASSLGQDSNQPQH
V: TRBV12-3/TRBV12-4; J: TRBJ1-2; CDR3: ASSLARQGSGYT
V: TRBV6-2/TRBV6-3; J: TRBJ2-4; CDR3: ASSYFGLEKNIQY
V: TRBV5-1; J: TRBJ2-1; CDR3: ASSLVLLGLAGGELSYNEQF
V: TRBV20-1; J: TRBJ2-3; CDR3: SARDRLAESTDTQY
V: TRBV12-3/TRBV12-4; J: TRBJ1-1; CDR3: ASKQGSPEAF
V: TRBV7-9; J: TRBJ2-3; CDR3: ASSFKDADTQY